This TCR beta chain was sequenced for a study of cytomegalovirus exposure and HLA in healthy donors. The PCR ran on 60 Vbeta and 13 Jbeta primers. This table comes from immunoSEQ multiplex PCR, and its TCRdb copy is limited to in-frame clones, with some not included. The profile shows 190,000 or so clones, approximately 82% of them singletons. Per germline, CDR1 SNHLY and CDR2 FYNNEI. CDR3 length: 16 amino acids. V shed 6 bases and J 0 bases; nucleotides not matched to a gene: 10. This receptor was obtained from a woman aged 50 to 60 in good health and CMV-seropositive. Specimen: PBMCs. The rearrangement uses TRBV2 and TRBJ1-2; 7 nucleotides match TRBD1. CDR3 sequence reads: CASSTTGANSNYGYTF. The DNA of the CDR3 is TGTGCCAGCAGCACCACAGGGGCCAACTCTAACTATGGCTACACCTTC.